This T cell receptor (beta chain) originates from a study of blood T cell repertoires in COVID-19. Study in general: Acute-phase and convalescent COVID-19 samples originated in the United States, Italy and Spain.

Original processing methods: Estimates of nucleated cell counts were drawn from the amplification of reference gene primers. The table came from immunoSEQ multiplex PCR; TCRdb's copy has only in-frame clones and leaves some out. V and J calls and clone size are as listed in that table; D and trimming were resolved from the DNA. The top ten clones hold more than 3% of a sample with 150,000 to 200,000 clones, around nine tenths of them seen once. V trimming: 3 bases; J trimming: 7 bases; junction bases outside the gene matches: 9. Germline V gene lookup returns CDR1 SGHNT and CDR2 YYREEE (reference sequence). This CDR3 comprises 16 residues.

The sequenced sample was peripheral blood. This clonotype originated in a man in his 70s with acute or convalescent COVID-19. The genes are TRBV5-4 and TRBJ2-1, with 11 bases lining up with TRBD2. In DNA form, the CDR3 reads TGTGCCAGCAGCTCTGGGGCTAGCGGGGGGCTAAATGAGCAGTTCTTC. Translating gives CASSSGASGGLNEQFF.